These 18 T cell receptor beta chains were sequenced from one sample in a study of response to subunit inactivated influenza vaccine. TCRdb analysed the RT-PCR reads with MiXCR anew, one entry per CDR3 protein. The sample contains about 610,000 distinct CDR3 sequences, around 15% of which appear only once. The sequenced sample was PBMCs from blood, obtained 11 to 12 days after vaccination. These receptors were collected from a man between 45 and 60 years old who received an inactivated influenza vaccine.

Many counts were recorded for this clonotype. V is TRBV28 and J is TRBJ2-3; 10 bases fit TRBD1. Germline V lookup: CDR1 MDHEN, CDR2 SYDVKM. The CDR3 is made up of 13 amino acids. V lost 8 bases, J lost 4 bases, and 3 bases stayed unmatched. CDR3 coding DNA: TGTGCCAGCGGGACAGGGGATCCAGATACGCAGTATTTT. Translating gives CASGTGDPDTQYF.

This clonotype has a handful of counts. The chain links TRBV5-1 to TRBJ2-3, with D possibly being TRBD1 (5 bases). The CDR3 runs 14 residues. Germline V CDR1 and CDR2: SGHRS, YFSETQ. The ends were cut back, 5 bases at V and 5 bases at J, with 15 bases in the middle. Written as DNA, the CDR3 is TGCGCCAGCAGTCGTAATCGGCAGGGAGATACGCAGTATTTT. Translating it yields CASSRNRQGDTQYF.

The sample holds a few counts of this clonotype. This chain's CDR3 is CASRDRALGEAFF. The CDR3 DNA reads TGTGCCAGCAGAGACAGGGCTTTGGGAGAAGCTTTCTTT. The genes are TRBV6-1 and TRBJ1-1, with 7 bases fitting TRBD1. The CDR3 loop spans 13 amino acids. Trimming took 6 bases from V and 8 from J; bases not matched to a gene: 9. Germline loops: CDR1 MNHNS, CDR2 SASEGT.

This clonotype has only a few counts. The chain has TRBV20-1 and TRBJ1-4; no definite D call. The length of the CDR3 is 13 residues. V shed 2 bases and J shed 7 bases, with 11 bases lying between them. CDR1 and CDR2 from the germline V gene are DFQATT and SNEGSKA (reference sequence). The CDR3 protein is CSARRAWGEKLFF. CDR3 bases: TGCAGTGCTAGAAGGGCGTGGGGTGAAAAACTGTTTTTT.

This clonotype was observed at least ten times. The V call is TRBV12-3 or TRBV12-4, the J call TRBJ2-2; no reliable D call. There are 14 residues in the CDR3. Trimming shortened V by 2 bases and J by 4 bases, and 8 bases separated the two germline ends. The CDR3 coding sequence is TGTGCCAGCAGTTTAAGCAGACTCACCGGGGAGCTGTTTTTT. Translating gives CASSLSRLTGELFF.

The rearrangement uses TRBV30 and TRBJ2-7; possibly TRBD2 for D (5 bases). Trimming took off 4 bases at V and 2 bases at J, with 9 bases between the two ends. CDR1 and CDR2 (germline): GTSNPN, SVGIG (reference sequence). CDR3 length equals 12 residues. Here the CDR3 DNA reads TGTGCCTGGACTCCCGGGACCTACGAGCAGTACTTC. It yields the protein CAWTPGTYEQYF.

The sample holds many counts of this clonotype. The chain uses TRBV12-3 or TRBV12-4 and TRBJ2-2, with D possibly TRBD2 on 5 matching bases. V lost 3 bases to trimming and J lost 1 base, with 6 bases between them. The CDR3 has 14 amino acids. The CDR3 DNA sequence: TGTGCCAGCAGTTTTCGGGAGAACACCGGGGAGCTGTTTTTT. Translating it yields CASSFRENTGELFF.

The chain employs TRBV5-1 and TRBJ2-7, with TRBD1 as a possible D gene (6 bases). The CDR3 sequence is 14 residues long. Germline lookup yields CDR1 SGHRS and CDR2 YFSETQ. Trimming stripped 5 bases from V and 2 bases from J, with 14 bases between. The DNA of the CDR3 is TGCGCCAGCAGAAAGGGGGTCCAACCCTACGAGCAGTACTTC. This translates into CASRKGVQPYEQYF.

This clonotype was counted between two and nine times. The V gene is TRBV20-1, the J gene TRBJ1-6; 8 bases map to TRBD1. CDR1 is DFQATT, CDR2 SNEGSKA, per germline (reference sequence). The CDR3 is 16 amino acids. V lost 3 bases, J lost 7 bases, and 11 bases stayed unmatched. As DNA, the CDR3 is TGCAGTGCTAGGGTGGCAGGGGGCGTGGAGAATTCACCCCTCCACTTT. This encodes CSARVAGGVENSPLHF.

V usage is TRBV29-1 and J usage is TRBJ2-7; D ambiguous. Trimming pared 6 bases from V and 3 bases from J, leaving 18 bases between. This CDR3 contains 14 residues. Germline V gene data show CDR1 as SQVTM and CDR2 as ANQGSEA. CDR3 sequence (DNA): TGCAGCGTCATAGGGTCGGACCTCTACTACGAGCAGTACTTC. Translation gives CSVIGSDLYYEQYF.

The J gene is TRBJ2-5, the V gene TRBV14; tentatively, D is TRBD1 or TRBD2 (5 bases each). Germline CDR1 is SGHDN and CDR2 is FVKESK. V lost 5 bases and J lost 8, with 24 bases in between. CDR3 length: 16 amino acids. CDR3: CASSFGAVNQGVTQYF. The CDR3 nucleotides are TGTGCCAGCAGCTTCGGGGCGGTGAATCAAGGGGTCACCCAGTACTTC.

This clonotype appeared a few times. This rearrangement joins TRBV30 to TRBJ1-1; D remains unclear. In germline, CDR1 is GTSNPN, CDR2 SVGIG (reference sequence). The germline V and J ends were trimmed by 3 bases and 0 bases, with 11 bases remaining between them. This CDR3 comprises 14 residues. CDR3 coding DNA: TGTGCCTGGAGACGGGATGAGATGAACACTGAAGCTTTCTTT. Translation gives CAWRRDEMNTEAFF.

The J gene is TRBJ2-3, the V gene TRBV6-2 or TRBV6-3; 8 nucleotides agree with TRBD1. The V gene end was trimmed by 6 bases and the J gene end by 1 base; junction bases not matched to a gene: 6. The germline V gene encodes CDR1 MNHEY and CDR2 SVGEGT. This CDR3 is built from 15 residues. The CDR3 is CASSRTGQRTDTQYF. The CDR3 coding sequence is TGTGCCAGCAGCAGGACAGGGCAACGCACAGATACGCAGTATTTT.

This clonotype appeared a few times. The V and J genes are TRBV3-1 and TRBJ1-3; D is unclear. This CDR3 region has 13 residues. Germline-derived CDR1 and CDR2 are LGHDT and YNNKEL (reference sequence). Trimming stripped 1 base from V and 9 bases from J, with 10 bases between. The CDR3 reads CASSQATSGTIYF. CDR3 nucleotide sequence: TGTGCCAGCAGCCAAGCTACATCTGGCACCATATATTTT.

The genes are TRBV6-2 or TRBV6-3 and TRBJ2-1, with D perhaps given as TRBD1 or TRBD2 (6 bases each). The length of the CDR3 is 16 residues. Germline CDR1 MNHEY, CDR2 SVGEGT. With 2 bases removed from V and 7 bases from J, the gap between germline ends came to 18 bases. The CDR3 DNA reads TGTGCCAGCAGTTACAGGGGGTGGGGGGCCAGGAATGAGCAGTTCTTC. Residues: CASSYRGWGARNEQFF.

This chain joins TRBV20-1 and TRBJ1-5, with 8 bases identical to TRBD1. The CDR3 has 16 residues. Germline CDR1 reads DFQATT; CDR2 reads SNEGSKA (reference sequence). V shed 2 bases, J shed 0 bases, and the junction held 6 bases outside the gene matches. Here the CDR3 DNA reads TGCAGTGCTAGACCTCCGGACAGGGTTAGCAATCAGCCCCAGCATTTT. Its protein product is CSARPPDRVSNQPQHF.

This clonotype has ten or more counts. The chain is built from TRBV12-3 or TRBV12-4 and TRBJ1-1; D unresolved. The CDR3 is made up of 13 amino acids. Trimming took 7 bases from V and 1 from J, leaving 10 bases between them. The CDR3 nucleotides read TGTGCCAGCAAACCTTTCACGAACACTGAAGCTTTCTTT. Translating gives CASKPFTNTEAFF.

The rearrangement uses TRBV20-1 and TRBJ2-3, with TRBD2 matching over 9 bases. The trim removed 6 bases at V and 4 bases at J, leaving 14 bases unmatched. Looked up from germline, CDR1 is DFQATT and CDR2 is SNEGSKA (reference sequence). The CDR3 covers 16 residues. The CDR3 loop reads CSAQRALAGKADTQYF. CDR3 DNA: TGCAGTGCCCAGCGAGCTCTAGCGGGGAAGGCAGATACGCAGTATTTT.